Below, 6 T cell receptor beta chains from the same sample are listed, as sequenced in a study of cytomegalovirus exposure and HLA in healthy donors. TCRdb's table, derived via immunoSEQ multiplex PCR, lists solely in-frame clones and lacks some. The data contain under 75,000 clones, approximately 95% of them singletons. Sequencing input: PBMCs. The receptors here all came from a woman in her late teens or twenties in good health and CMV-seropositive.

The CDR3, as DNA: TGTGCCAGCAGCTCCGGGACAGGGGTTCGCTACACCTTC. This encodes CASSSGTGVRYTF. This chain uses TRBV7-2 with TRBJ1-2; 10 positions match TRBD1. This CDR3 is built from 13 residues. Germline CDR1 is SGHTA and CDR2 is FQGNSA. J gave up 9 bases and V 4 bases, and 5 bases lay outside the gene matches.

J is TRBJ2-7 and V is TRBV7-9; 10 nucleotides match TRBD2. Germline CDR1 and CDR2: SEHNR and FQNEAQ (reference sequence). V trimming: 5 bases; J trimming: 6 bases; junction bases outside the gene matches: 4. The CDR3 contains 13 residues. The CDR3: CASSTSGTGEQYF. CDR3 coding DNA: TGTGCCAGCAGCACTAGCGGGACAGGCGAGCAGTACTTC.

This rearrangement joins TRBV9 to TRBJ2-3, with 10 bases lining up with TRBD1. The CDR3 contains 18 residues. Trimming at V came to 4 bases and at J to 4 bases, leaving 15 bases not matched to a gene. Germline CDR1 and CDR2: SGDLS and YYNGEE. This CDR3 reads CASSPRLPGQGLADTQYF. The CDR3 DNA is TGTGCCAGCAGCCCAAGACTACCGGGACAGGGGTTGGCAGATACGCAGTATTTT.

The chain recombines TRBV18 with TRBJ1-6; D might be TRBD1 (6 bases). Germline V CDR1 and CDR2: KGHSH, LQKENI. CDR3 length: 16 amino acids. Trimming pared 2 bases from V and 6 bases from J, leaving 14 bases between. CDR3 sequence: CASSPLKQGLNSPLHF. Here the CDR3 DNA reads TGTGCCAGCTCACCATTAAAACAGGGTCTTAATTCACCCCTCCACTTT.

As DNA, the CDR3 is TGTGCCAGCAGCCTTATCGGGGAGTCCGGTAACGAGCAGTACTTC. Amino acid sequence: CASSLIGESGNEQYF. The chain joins TRBV2 to TRBJ2-7; D is perhaps TRBD2 (5 bases). There are 15 residues in the CDR3. V lost 6 bases to trimming and J lost 5 bases, with 20 bases between them. From germline, CDR1 is SNHLY and CDR2 FYNNEI.

V and J are TRBV14 and TRBJ2-7, with a possible D match to TRBD2 (5 bases). V lost 2 bases and J 5 bases, leaving 19 bases between the germline ends. Germline values: CDR1 SGHDN, CDR2 FVKESK. The CDR3 is 16 residues long. Here the CDR3 reads CASSQRRLALSDEQYF. The CDR3 DNA sequence: TGTGCCAGCAGCCAACGGAGGCTAGCTCTGAGTGACGAGCAGTACTTC.